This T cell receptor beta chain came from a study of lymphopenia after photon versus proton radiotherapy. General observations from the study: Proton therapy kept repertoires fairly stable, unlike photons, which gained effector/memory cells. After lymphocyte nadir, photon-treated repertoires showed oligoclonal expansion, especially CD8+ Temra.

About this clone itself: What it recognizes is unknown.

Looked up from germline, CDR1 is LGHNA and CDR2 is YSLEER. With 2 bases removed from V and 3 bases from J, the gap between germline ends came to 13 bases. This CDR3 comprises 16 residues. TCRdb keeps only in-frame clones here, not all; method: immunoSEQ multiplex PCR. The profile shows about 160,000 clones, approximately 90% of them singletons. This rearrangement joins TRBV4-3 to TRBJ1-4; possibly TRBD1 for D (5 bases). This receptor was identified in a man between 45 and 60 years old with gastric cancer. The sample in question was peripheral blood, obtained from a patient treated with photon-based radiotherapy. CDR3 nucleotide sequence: TGCGCCAGCAGCCAAAGGCAGGGAGTCCCTAATGAAAAACTGTTTTTT. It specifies CASSQRQGVPNEKLFF.